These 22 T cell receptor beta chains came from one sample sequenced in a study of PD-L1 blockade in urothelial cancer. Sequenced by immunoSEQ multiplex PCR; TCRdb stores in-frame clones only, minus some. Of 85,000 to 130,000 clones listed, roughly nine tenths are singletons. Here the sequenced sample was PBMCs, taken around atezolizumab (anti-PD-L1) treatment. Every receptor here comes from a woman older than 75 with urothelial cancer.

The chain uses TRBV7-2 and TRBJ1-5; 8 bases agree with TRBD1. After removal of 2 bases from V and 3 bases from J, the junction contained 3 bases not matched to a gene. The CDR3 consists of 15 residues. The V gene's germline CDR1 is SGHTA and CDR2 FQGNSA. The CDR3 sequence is CASSLRTGYNQPQHF. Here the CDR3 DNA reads TGTGCCAGCAGCTTACGGACAGGGTACAATCAGCCCCAGCATTTT. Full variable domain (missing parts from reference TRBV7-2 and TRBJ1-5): GAGVSQSPSNKVTEKGKDVELRCDPISGHTALYWYRQSLGQGLEFLIYFQGNSAPDKSGLPSDRFSAERTGGSVSTLTIQRTQQEDSAVYLCASSLRTGYNQPQHFGDGTRLSIL.

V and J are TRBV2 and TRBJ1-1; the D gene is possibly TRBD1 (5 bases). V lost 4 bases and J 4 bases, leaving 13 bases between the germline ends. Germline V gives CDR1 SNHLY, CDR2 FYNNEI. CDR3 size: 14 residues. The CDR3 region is CASSGMGGGTEAFF. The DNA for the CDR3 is TGTGCCAGCAGTGGGATGGGGGGAGGCACTGAAGCTTTCTTT.

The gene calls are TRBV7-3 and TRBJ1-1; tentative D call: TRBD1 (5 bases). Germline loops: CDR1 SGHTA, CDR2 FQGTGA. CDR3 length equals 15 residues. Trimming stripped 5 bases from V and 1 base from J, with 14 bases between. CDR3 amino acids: CASSPPRDRNTEAFF. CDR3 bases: TGTGCCAGCAGCCCCCCTCGAGACAGGAACACTGAAGCTTTCTTT.

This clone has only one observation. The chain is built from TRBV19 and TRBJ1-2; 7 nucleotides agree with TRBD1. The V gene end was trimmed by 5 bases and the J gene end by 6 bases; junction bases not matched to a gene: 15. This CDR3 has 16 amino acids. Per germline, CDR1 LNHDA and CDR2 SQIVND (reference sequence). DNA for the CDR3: TGTGCCAGTAGTCCTGCCCATGGGACAGCCGGAGATGGCTACACCTTC. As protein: CASSPAHGTAGDGYTF.

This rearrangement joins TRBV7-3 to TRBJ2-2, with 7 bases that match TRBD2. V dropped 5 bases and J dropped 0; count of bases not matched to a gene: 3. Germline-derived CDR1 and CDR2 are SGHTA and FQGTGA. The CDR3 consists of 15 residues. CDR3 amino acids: CASSALATNTGELFF. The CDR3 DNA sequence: TGTGCCAGCAGCGCACTAGCGACGAACACCGGGGAGCTGTTTTTT.

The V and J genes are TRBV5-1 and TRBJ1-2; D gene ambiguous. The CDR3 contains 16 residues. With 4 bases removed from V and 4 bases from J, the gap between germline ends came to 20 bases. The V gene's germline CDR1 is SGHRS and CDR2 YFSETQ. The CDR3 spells CASSPGWDPPIYGYTF. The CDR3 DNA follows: TGCGCCAGCAGCCCGGGATGGGATCCGCCAATCTATGGCTACACCTTC. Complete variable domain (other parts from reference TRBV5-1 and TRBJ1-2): KAGVTQTPRYLIKTRGQQVTLSCSPISGHRSVSWYQQTPGQGLQFLFEYFSETQRNKGNFPGRFSGRQFSNSRSEMNVSTLELGDSALYLCASSPGWDPPIYGYTFGSGTRLTVV.

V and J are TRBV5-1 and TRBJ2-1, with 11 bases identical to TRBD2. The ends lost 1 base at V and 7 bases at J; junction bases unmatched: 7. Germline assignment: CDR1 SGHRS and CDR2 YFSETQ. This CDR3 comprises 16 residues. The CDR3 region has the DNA TGCGCCAGCAGCTTGTTTACTAGCGGGAGTAATAATGAGCAGTTCTTC. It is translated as CASSLFTSGSNNEQFF.

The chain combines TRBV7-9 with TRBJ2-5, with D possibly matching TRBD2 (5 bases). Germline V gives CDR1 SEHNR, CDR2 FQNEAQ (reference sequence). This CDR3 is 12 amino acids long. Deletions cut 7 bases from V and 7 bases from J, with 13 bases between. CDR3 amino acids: CASIPQLGTQYF. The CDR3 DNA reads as TGTGCCAGCATTCCGCAACTAGGGACCCAGTACTTC.

The CDR3 loop reads CASSSDTGGTGELFF. CDR3 nucleotide sequence: TGCGCCAGCAGCAGCGATACAGGGGGCACCGGGGAGCTGTTTTTT. The chain links TRBV5-1 to TRBJ2-2; the match to TRBD1 covers 8 bases. V gave up 4 bases and J gave up 4 bases; unmatched junction bases: 6. Germline values: CDR1 SGHRS, CDR2 YFSETQ. CDR3 length: 15 residues.

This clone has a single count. The CDR3 reads CASSRRQGQDIQYF. The CDR3 coding sequence is TGTGCCAGCAGTAGGAGACAGGGGCAAGACATTCAGTACTTC. The V gene is TRBV25-1, the J gene TRBJ2-4; 8 nucleotides align to TRBD1. In germline, CDR1 is MGHDK, CDR2 SYGVNS. This CDR3 comprises 14 residues. After removal of 5 bases from V and 8 bases from J, the junction contained 8 bases not matched to a gene.

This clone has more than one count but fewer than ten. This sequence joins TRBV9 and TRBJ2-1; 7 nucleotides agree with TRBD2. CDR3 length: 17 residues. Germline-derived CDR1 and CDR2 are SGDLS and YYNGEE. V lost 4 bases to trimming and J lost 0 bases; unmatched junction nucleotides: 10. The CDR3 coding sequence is TGTGCCAGCAGCCCGCAAGCGGGACCCAGCTCCTACAATGAGCAGTTCTTC. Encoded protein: CASSPQAGPSSYNEQFF.

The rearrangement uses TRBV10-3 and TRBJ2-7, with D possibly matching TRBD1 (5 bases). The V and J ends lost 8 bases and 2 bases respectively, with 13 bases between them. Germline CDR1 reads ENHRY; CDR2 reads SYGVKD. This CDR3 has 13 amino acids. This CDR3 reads CAIGYRGTYEQYF. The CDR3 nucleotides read TGTGCCATCGGGTATAGGGGAACCTACGAGCAGTACTTC.

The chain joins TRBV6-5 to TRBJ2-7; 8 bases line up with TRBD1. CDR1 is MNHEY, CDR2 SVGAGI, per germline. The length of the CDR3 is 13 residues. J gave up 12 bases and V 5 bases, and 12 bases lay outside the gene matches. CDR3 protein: CASSQQTDRDRYF. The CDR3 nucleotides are TGTGCCAGCAGTCAACAAACGGACAGGGATCGGTACTTC.

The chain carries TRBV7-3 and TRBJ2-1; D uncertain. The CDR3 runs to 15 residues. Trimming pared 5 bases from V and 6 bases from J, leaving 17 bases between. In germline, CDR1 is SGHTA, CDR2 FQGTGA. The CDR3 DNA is TGTGCCAGCAGCCCCTCGGCGGCCTACGCCAATGAGCAGTTCTTC. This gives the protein CASSPSAAYANEQFF.

The CDR3 coding sequence is TGTGCCAGCAGTTTGGCTACAGGGCGGGGGACTGAAGCTTTCTTT. This translates into CASSLATGRGTEAFF. The genes are TRBV6-5 and TRBJ1-1; D is perhaps TRBD1 (6 bases). This CDR3 is built from 15 residues. V was shortened by 4 bases and J by 5 bases, with 17 bases between the two germline ends. Germline CDR1 MNHEY, CDR2 SVGAGI.

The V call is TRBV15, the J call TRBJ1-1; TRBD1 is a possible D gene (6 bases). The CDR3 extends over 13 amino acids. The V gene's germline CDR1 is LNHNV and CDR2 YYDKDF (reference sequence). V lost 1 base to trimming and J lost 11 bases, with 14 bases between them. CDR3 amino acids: CATSRVGGGGAFF. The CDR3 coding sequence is TGTGCCACCAGCAGAGTAGGGGGTGGCGGGGCTTTCTTT.

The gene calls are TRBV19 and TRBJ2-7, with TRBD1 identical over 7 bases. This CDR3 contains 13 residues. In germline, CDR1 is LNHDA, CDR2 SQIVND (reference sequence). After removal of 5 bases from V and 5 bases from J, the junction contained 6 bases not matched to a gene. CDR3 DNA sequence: TGTGCCAGTAGTTCCCGGACAGGAGACGAGCAGTACTTC. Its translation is CASSSRTGDEQYF.

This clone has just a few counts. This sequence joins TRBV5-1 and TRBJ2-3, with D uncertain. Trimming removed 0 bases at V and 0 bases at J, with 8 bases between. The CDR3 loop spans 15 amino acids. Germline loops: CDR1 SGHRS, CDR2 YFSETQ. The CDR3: CASSLEQPSTDTQYF. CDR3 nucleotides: TGCGCCAGCAGCTTGGAACAGCCCAGCACAGATACGCAGTATTTT.

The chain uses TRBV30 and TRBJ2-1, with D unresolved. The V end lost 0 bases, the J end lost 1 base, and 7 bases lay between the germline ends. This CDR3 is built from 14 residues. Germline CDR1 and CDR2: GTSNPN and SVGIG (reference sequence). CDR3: CAWSVRVSYNEQFF. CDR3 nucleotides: TGTGCCTGGAGTGTGCGCGTGTCCTACAATGAGCAGTTCTTC.

CDR3 residues: CASSGPGTSGRSNEQFF. In DNA form, the CDR3 reads TGTGCCAGCAGCGGTCCCGGGACTAGCGGGAGGTCGAATGAGCAGTTCTTC. This sequence joins TRBV7-9 and TRBJ2-1, with 15 bases that match TRBD2. The CDR3 spans 17 residues. Looked up from germline, CDR1 is SEHNR and CDR2 is FQNEAQ (reference sequence). Germline trimming cut 5 bases from V and 7 bases from J; bases unmatched to any gene: 9. Supplemented by reference TRBV7-9 and TRBJ2-1, the full variable domain reads DTGVSQNPRHKITKRGQNVTFRCDPISEHNRLYWYRQTLGQGPEFLTYFQNEAQLEKSRLLSDRFSAERPKGSFSTLEIQRTEQGDSAMYLCASSGPGTSGRSNEQFFGPGTRLTVL.

The DNA of the CDR3 is TGTGCCAGCAGCCCCTTTGGCGGCCCCTTAGATACGCAGTATTTT. It specifies CASSPFGGPLDTQYF. The rearrangement joins TRBV7-3 to TRBJ2-3, with D unresolved. Germline CDR1 is SGHTA and CDR2 is FQGTGA. The length of the CDR3 is 15 residues. Deletions cut 5 bases from V and 5 bases from J, with 17 bases between.

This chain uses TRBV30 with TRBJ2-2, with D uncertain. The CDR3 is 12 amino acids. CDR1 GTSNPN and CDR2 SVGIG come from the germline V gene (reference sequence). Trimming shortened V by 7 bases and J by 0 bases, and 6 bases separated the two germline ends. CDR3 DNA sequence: TGTGCCTTGACACCGAACACCGGGGAGCTGTTTTTT. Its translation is CALTPNTGELFF.